Each of the 17 T cell receptor beta chains below was sequenced from the same sample in a study of regulatory T cells in long-lasting Graves disease. Construction of TCR beta libraries relied on iRepertoire HTBI primers and on Arm-PCR targeting CDR3 regions. TCRdb called the multiplex PCR reads again in MiXCR, with one record for every CDR3 protein. The table lists 500,000 to 700,000 distinct CDR3 sequences, approximately 15% of them singletons. Indicated time point: newly diagnosed GD, antithyroid drugs for less than 3 months. Preparation of the TCR library used RNA extracted from PBMCs. The sample also formed part of further work on T cells in Graves' hyperthyroidism and ophthalmopathy.

The sample was peripheral blood mononuclear cells (PBMCs), taken at new diagnosis, from a patient treated with antithyroid drugs. These receptors all stem from a woman in her twenties or thirties with Graves disease.

The rearrangement joins TRBV18 to TRBJ2-4, with 7 bases aligning to TRBD2. Germline assignment: CDR1 KGHSH and CDR2 LQKENI. The CDR3 loop spans 17 amino acids. J lost 0 bases, V lost 4 bases, and 9 bases had no gene match. The CDR3 sequence is CASSRGGTLTAKNIQYF. CDR3 nucleotide sequence: TGTGCCAGCTCACGGGGAGGGACCTTGACAGCCAAAAACATTCAGTACTTC.

This clonotype has only a few counts. The V and J genes are TRBV4-2 and TRBJ2-5; a possible D gene is TRBD1 (6 bases). The germline V and J ends were trimmed by 3 bases and 5 bases, with 10 bases remaining between them. CDR3 size: 13 residues. Germline values: CDR1 LGHNA, CDR2 YNFKEQ. The CDR3 protein is CASSQAGAETQYF. DNA of the CDR3: TGTGCCAGCAGCCAGGCAGGGGCGGAGACCCAGTACTTC.

The table lists this clonotype with many counts. This chain connects TRBV7-9 to TRBJ2-2, with a weak D call TRBD1 (6 bases). The V end was cut by 3 bases, the J end by 4 bases, with 12 bases between. Per germline, CDR1 SEHNR and CDR2 FQNEAQ (reference sequence). The CDR3 runs 15 residues. CDR3 sequence: CASSFTGLTTGELFF. CDR3 sequence (DNA): TGTGCCAGCAGCTTCACAGGGTTGACCACCGGGGAGCTGTTTTTT.

There are many counts of this clonotype. The chain has TRBV20-1 and TRBJ2-7; D call uncertain. Deletions cut 3 bases from V and 6 bases from J, with 12 bases between. The CDR3 runs to 12 residues. Germline CDR1 is DFQATT and CDR2 is SNEGSKA (reference sequence). As DNA, the CDR3 is TGCAGTGCTAGCCCCCCCTTCCCCGAGCAGTACTTC. Amino acid sequence: CSASPPFPEQYF.

Points on this clonotype: A clone one base away is much larger, so this may be a read error. This sequence joins TRBV7-3 and TRBJ2-7; D is ambiguous. Matching the DNA end better, TRBJ2-1 makes the J call doubtful. The CDR3 runs 14 residues. Germline assignment: CDR1 SGHTA and CDR2 FQGTGA. CDR3 nucleotides: TGTGCCAGCAGCCCGACCTTGAGCTCCTACGAGCAGTTCTTC. Its protein product is CASSPTLSSYEQFF.

This clonotype was seen more than once but under ten times. The chain uses TRBV4-2 and TRBJ2-3; TRBD1 agrees at 9 bases. The tail of the sequence fits TRBJ2-5 better, so the J call may be wrong. This CDR3 spans 17 amino acids. CDR1 is LGHNA, CDR2 YNFKEQ, per germline. The CDR3 sequence: CASSREWSSTGGETQYF. CDR3 nucleotide sequence: TGTGCCAGCAGCCGTGAATGGAGTTCGACAGGGGGGGAGACCCAGTACTTC.

This clonotype was recorded at least ten times. The chain carries TRBV5-1 and TRBJ1-1; D gene uncertain. Germline values: CDR1 SGHRS, CDR2 YFSETQ. The CDR3 loop spans 13 amino acids. V gave up 5 bases and J gave up 6 bases, with 14 bases separating them. This CDR3 reads CASSRWTGSEAFF. In DNA form, the CDR3 reads TGCGCCAGCAGTCGGTGGACGGGTTCTGAAGCTTTCTTT.

This clonotype was found many times. The chain carries TRBV7-2 and TRBJ2-7, with 9 bases fitting TRBD1. The CDR3 consists of 14 residues. CDR1 and CDR2 from the germline V gene are SGHTA and FQGNSA. V lost 4 bases and J lost 3; bases outside the gene matches: 4. In DNA, the CDR3 is TGTGCCAGCAGCTCCCGGGACAGGGACTACGAGCAGTACTTC. Its protein is CASSSRDRDYEQYF.

The V gene is TRBV20-1, the J gene TRBJ2-5; 10 nucleotides agree with TRBD2. Germline V gene data show CDR1 as DFQATT and CDR2 as SNEGSKA (reference sequence). The CDR3 has 14 amino acids. The V gene end was trimmed by 6 bases and the J gene end by 4 bases; junction bases not matched to a gene: 8. The CDR3 loop reads CSAKAGGPRETQYF. DNA of the CDR3: TGCAGTGCAAAAGCGGGAGGGCCCCGAGAGACCCAGTACTTC.

This clonotype was detected many times. This chain uses TRBV7-2 with TRBJ2-7; unclear D gene. V was trimmed by 2 bases and J by 2 bases, leaving 10 bases between them. This CDR3 region has 14 residues. Germline CDR1 and CDR2: SGHTA and FQGNSA. The CDR3 nucleotides are TGTGCCAGCAGCTTAAAGTTTGGGACCTACGAGCAGTACTTC. Protein: CASSLKFGTYEQYF. Drawing the rest from reference TRBV7-2 and TRBJ2-7, the complete variable domain is GAGVSQSPSNKVTEKGKDVELRCDPISGHTALYWYRQSLGQGLEFLIYFQGNSAPDKSGLPSDRFSAERTGGSVSTLTIQRTQQEDSAVYLCASSLKFGTYEQYFGPGTRLTVT.

In this sample, this clonotype turned up many times. This rearrangement joins TRBV11-2 to TRBJ1-4; 7 nucleotides line up with TRBD1. Germline CDR1 and CDR2: SGHAT and FQNNGV. With 3 bases clipped from V and 4 bases from J, the junction kept 2 bases outside the gene matches. CDR3 length: 14 amino acids. CDR3 sequence: CASSLGTDNEKLFF. As DNA, the CDR3 is TGTGCCAGCAGCTTGGGGACAGATAATGAAAAACTGTTTTTT.

This clonotype has more than one count but fewer than ten. The V and J genes are TRBV30 and TRBJ1-5; tentatively, D is TRBD1 (5 bases). This CDR3 has 18 residues. V was pared by 3 bases and J by 1 base, with 22 bases between. The germline V gene encodes CDR1 GTSNPN and CDR2 SVGIG (reference sequence). The CDR3 DNA follows: TGTGCCTGGAGCGCGGGGCCAGCCACTTGGAAAAGCAATCAGCCCCAGCATTTT. Its translation is CAWSAGPATWKSNQPQHF.

This clonotype occurred a few times. The chain joins TRBV28 to TRBJ1-5; a weak D match, TRBD1 (6 bases). Looked up from germline, CDR1 is MDHEN and CDR2 is SYDVKM. The CDR3 loop spans 14 amino acids. The V end lost 7 bases, the J end lost 2 bases, and 12 bases lay between the germline ends. The chain's CDR3 is CASMGGAGNQPQHF. In nucleotides, the CDR3 is TGTGCCAGCATGGGGGGGGCTGGCAATCAGCCCCAGCATTTT.

This clonotype was counted a single time. The CDR3 DNA follows: TGTGCCAGCAGCTTAGGACAGGGGGTTAACTATGGCTACACCTTC. It codes for CASSLGQGVNYGYTF. The V gene is TRBV5-6, the J gene TRBJ1-2; 10 bases match TRBD1. Germline lookup yields CDR1 SGHDT and CDR2 YYEEEE. Trimming at V came to 2 bases and at J to 1 base, leaving 2 bases not matched to a gene. This CDR3 has 15 amino acids.

Only a few counts were recorded for this clonotype. This sequence joins TRBV25-1 and TRBJ1-4, with unresolved D. The CDR3 loop spans 14 amino acids. Per germline, CDR1 MGHDK and CDR2 SYGVNS. Trimming removed 11 bases at V and 0 bases at J, with 13 bases between. In DNA, the CDR3 is TGTGCCGGACTGATACGCGCAACTAATGAAAAACTGTTTTTT. It specifies CAGLIRATNEKLFF.

Many counts were recorded for this clonotype. The chain joins TRBV2 to TRBJ2-5; 7 nucleotides align to TRBD2. V was clipped by 2 bases and J by 2 bases; unmatched bases: 8. This CDR3 has 16 residues. Looked up from germline, CDR1 is SNHLY and CDR2 is FYNNEI. CDR3 sequence reads: CASSEIAGTIQETQYF. For the CDR3, the DNA is TGTGCCAGCAGTGAAATTGCGGGGACTATACAAGAGACCCAGTACTTC.

This clonotype was recorded at least ten times. V is TRBV20-1 and J is TRBJ2-7, with D perhaps TRBD1 (5 bases). CDR1 and CDR2 (germline): DFQATT, SNEGSKA (reference sequence). The V end was cut by 3 bases, the J end by 2 bases, with 11 bases between. The CDR3 totals 13 residues. This CDR3 reads CSASEDNPYEQYF. DNA of the CDR3: TGCAGTGCTAGTGAGGACAATCCCTACGAGCAGTACTTC.